The 19 T cell receptor beta chains below all came from one sample that was sequenced in a study of T cells expressing NK-cell markers. TCRdb reworked the 5' RACE reads into one entry per CDR3 protein, no DNA. The table for this sample gives about half a million distinct CDR3 sequences. Sequences were obtained from blood T cells: a sorted CD56 or NKG2C T cell subset, CD4+ or CD8+ T cells, or bulk PBMC T cells (not recorded which). The origin of the receptors is a woman aged 50 to 60 in good health.

The rearrangement joins TRBV20-1 to TRBJ2-3. The CDR3 runs 12 residues. From germline, CDR1 is DFQATT and CDR2 SNEGSKA (reference sequence). The CDR3 region is CSARPEPDTQYF.

The gene calls are TRBV3-1 and TRBJ2-1; the TCRdb D gene call, TRBD2, has no DNA to confirm it. Germline CDR1 reads LGHDT; CDR2 reads YNNKEL (reference sequence). The CDR3 length is 17 residues. The CDR3 here is CASRRTSGRSQLNEQFF.

The rearrangement uses TRBV24-1 and TRBJ2-3; TCRdb's assignment of TRBD2 cannot be checked, as there is no DNA. CDR3 length equals 13 residues. Germline-derived CDR1 and CDR2 are KGHDR and SFDVKD. Here the CDR3 reads CATGLAGADTQYF.

The V and J genes are TRBV4-2 and TRBJ1-4; no DNA is available, so the TRBD1 call from TCRdb remains unchecked. Germline V CDR1 and CDR2: LGHNA, YNFKEQ. There are 15 residues in the CDR3. The CDR3 is CASSTRVSGNEKLFF.

The chain recombines TRBV13 with TRBJ2-2; TCRdb returns TRBD2, unconfirmable since there is no DNA. Looked up from germline, CDR1 is PRHDT and CDR2 is FYEKMQ (reference sequence). This CDR3 region has 17 residues. CDR3 loop: CASKREAGGIDTGELFF. The complete variable domain, with remaining parts taken from reference TRBV13 and TRBJ2-2, reads AAGVIQSPRHLIKEKRETATLKCYPIPRHDTVYWYQQGPGQDPQFLISFYEKMQSDKGSIPDRFSAQQFSDYHSELNMSSLELGDSALYFCASKREAGGIDTGELFFGEGSRLTVL.

The chain employs TRBV25-1 and TRBJ1-1. The CDR3 contains 14 residues. Germline CDR1 MGHDK, CDR2 SYGVNS. The CDR3 here is CASRGLGANTEAFF.

V gene TRBV11-2 combines with J gene TRBJ2-1; TCRdb returns TRBD2, unconfirmable since there is no DNA. Germline V gives CDR1 SGHAT, CDR2 FQNNGV. The CDR3 extends over 15 amino acids. CDR3 residues: CASSLERTWSGEQFF.

The gene calls are TRBV5-1 and TRBJ2-1; TCRdb's D call of TRBD2 is untestable without DNA. This CDR3 spans 15 amino acids. Germline V gives CDR1 SGHRS, CDR2 YFSETQ. CDR3 protein: CASSLDAGGNNEQFF.

The CDR3 here is CASSPPGRADTQYF. This rearrangement joins TRBV11-2 to TRBJ2-3; TCRdb lists TRBD2, though no DNA is available to test this call. Per germline, CDR1 SGHAT and CDR2 FQNNGV. This CDR3 has 14 amino acids.

The chain uses TRBV11-2 and TRBJ2-1; the TCRdb call, TRBD2, lacks DNA for checking. From germline, CDR1 is SGHAT and CDR2 FQNNGV. The CDR3 has 15 amino acids. The CDR3: CASSPFAGAFNEQFF.

The rearrangement joins TRBV6-5 to TRBJ1-1; TCRdb designates TRBD1, a call that cannot be tested without DNA. Germline V gene sequence: CDR1 MNHEY, CDR2 SVGAGI. This CDR3 spans 18 amino acids. CDR3 region: CASSRAGQGGFLNTEAFF.

This chain joins TRBV6-6 and TRBJ2-5; TCRdb designates TRBD2, a call that cannot be tested without DNA. CDR3 length equals 16 residues. Germline V gene sequence: CDR1 MNHNY, CDR2 SVGAGI (reference sequence). This CDR3 is CASSYSGGSPQETQYF.

The genes are TRBV5-1 and TRBJ1-2; TCRdb's assignment of TRBD1 cannot be checked, as there is no DNA. This CDR3 is built from 14 residues. Germline V gene sequence: CDR1 SGHRS, CDR2 YFSETQ. The CDR3 is CASSLLDSSYGYTF.

The V gene is TRBV10-2, the J gene TRBJ1-4; TCRdb names TRBD1, which stays unverified in the absence of DNA. The CDR3 has 14 residues. Germline CDR1 reads WSHSY; CDR2 reads SAAADI. CDR3 sequence reads: CASSLGTQTGKLFF.

The chain uses TRBV20-1 and TRBJ2-3; TCRdb indicates TRBD2, and absent DNA this call remains unverified. CDR1 DFQATT and CDR2 SNEGSKA come from the germline V gene (reference sequence). The CDR3 sequence is 15 residues long. The CDR3 region is CSARDLAGGPDTQYF.

CDR3 sequence reads: CASSPWGALPSGYTF. This sequence joins TRBV4-2 and TRBJ1-2. The CDR3 contains 15 residues. The V gene's germline CDR1 is LGHNA and CDR2 YNFKEQ.

The gene calls are TRBV24-1 and TRBJ2-1; TCRdb returns TRBD1, unconfirmable since there is no DNA. The V gene's germline CDR1 is KGHDR and CDR2 SFDVKD. CDR3 length equals 13 residues. The CDR3 protein is CATTKAGYNEQFF.

This sequence joins TRBV20-1 and TRBJ1-6; TCRdb's assignment of TRBD1 cannot be checked, as there is no DNA. Germline V CDR1 and CDR2: DFQATT, SNEGSKA (reference sequence). The CDR3 covers 14 residues. CDR3 residues: CSARTGGTLTPLHF.

J is TRBJ2-3 and V is TRBV7-2; TCRdb's D call of TRBD2 is untestable without DNA. Germline V gives CDR1 SGHTA, CDR2 FQGNSA. The CDR3 runs to 12 residues. CDR3 region: CASSAGEGTQYF.